The 32 T cell receptor beta chains given below trace back to one sample, sequenced in a study of molecular identifiers for immune sequencing clone quantification. MiXCR, applied by TCRdb to the PCR reads, yields one record per CDR3 protein. The repertoire includes approximately 550,000 distinct CDR3 sequences, over 20% of them detected once, and 0.65% to 0.95% sits in the top ten. Source material: naive CD8+ T cells from blood, with Jurkat cell RNA spiked in. Subset described: FACS-sorted CD8+CD4-CCR7+CD45RA+ naive T cells. The origin of the receptors is a human donor in good health. Some libraries in this study had Jurkat cell RNA spiked in.

The chain has TRBV7-9 and TRBJ2-7, with 10 positions matching TRBD1. The germline V gene has CDR1 SEHNR and CDR2 FQNEAQ (reference sequence). The CDR3 is made up of 14 amino acids. J gave up 9 bases and V 5 bases, and 10 bases lay outside the gene matches. The CDR3 protein is CASSPGTGVDGQYF. In nucleotides, the CDR3 is TGTGCCAGCAGCCCTGGGACAGGGGTAGACGGGCAGTACTTC.

V gene TRBV19 combines with J gene TRBJ1-4; D gene uncertain. Germline CDR1 LNHDA, CDR2 SQIVND (reference sequence). CDR3 length: 16 residues. V lost 5 bases and J lost 0, with 13 bases in between. The CDR3 reads CASSVTRPPTNEKLFF. The CDR3 DNA reads as TGTGCCAGTAGTGTGACGAGACCTCCAACTAATGAAAAACTGTTTTTT.

This clonotype has ten or more counts. The gene calls are TRBV6-2 or TRBV6-3 and TRBJ2-1; a possible D gene is TRBD2 (6 bases). CDR1 and CDR2 from the germline V gene are MNHEY and SVGEGT. The length of the CDR3 is 14 residues. V lost 7 bases, J lost 7 bases, and 17 bases lay in between. DNA of the CDR3: TGTGCCAGCACCCTCGTGGGAGGTATGAATGAGCAGTTCTTC. It is translated as CASTLVGGMNEQFF.

At least ten counts were recorded for this clonotype. V gene TRBV4-3 combines with J gene TRBJ2-3; 7 nucleotides match TRBD2. Losses at the gene ends were 5 bases for V and 0 bases for J; bases not matched to a gene: 5. Germline CDR1 reads LGHNA; CDR2 reads YSLEER. The CDR3 has 15 amino acids. CDR3 sequence reads: CASSVSGLSTDTQYF. Here the CDR3 DNA reads TGCGCCAGCAGCGTTAGCGGGCTAAGCACAGATACGCAGTATTTT.

Comment on this clonotype: A read error may explain this, as a much larger clone is one base away. The chain combines TRBV29-1 with TRBJ2-7; D is perhaps TRBD1 (5 bases). Trimming stripped 5 bases from V and 3 bases from J, with 8 bases between. Germline CDR1 SQVTM, CDR2 ANQGSEA. This CDR3 region has 11 residues. As DNA, the CDR3 is TGCAGCGTTACGGACAACTACGAGCAGTACTTC. Translating it yields CSVTDNYEQYF.

This clonotype was found many times. This chain uses TRBV7-6 with TRBJ1-5; tentatively, D is TRBD1 (5 bases). The CDR3 consists of 15 residues. The germline V and J ends were trimmed by 3 bases and 3 bases, with 12 bases remaining between them. Per germline, CDR1 SGHVS and CDR2 FNYEAQ. The CDR3 sequence: CASSFNMGPNQPQHF. The CDR3, as DNA: TGTGCCAGCAGCTTCAACATGGGGCCCAATCAGCCCCAGCATTTT.

Regarding this clonotype: One base away lies a much larger clone, so this may be a sequencing read error. The chain couples TRBV20-1 to TRBJ1-1; D is undetermined. Germline V gives CDR1 DFQATT, CDR2 SNEGSKA (reference sequence). The CDR3 length is 15 residues. V was cut by 0 bases and J by 3 bases, with 14 bases left in between. CDR3 sequence: CSAREGRFGDTEAFF. The CDR3 coding sequence is TGCAGTGCTAGAGAAGGACGGTTCGGGGACACTGAAGCTTTCTTT.

This clonotype showed up many times. The chain uses TRBV12-3 or TRBV12-4 and TRBJ2-3; 7 nucleotides line up with TRBD2. Losses at the gene ends were 5 bases for V and 2 bases for J; bases not matched to a gene: 10. This CDR3 is 16 amino acids long. CDR3 residues: CASSRYSGRYTDTQYF. The CDR3 DNA reads as TGTGCCAGCAGTCGCTATAGCGGGCGGTACACAGATACGCAGTATTTT.

The genes are TRBV12-3 or TRBV12-4 and TRBJ2-1, with a weak D call TRBD2 (6 bases). This CDR3 has 15 amino acids. V dropped 4 bases and J dropped 5 bases, with 15 bases sitting between them. The CDR3 sequence: CASSSYLWGDNEQFF. For the CDR3, the DNA is TGTGCCAGCAGTTCGTATCTGTGGGGGGACAATGAGCAGTTCTTC.

This clonotype was observed many times. The gene calls are TRBV7-9 and TRBJ1-4; TRBD1 is a possible D gene (5 bases). Trimming left V 3 bases short and J 0 bases short, with 11 bases between. The CDR3 runs 16 residues. Germline CDR1 and CDR2: SEHNR and FQNEAQ (reference sequence). The CDR3 DNA follows: TGTGCCAGCAGCTTTGACAGATTTGCAACTAATGAAAAACTGTTTTTT. It encodes CASSFDRFATNEKLFF. Looking up the rest from reference TRBV7-9 and TRBJ1-4 gives the full variable domain: DTGVSQNPRHKITKRGQNVTFRCDPISEHNRLYWYRQTLGQGPEFLTYFQNEAQLEKSRLLSDRFSAERPKGSFSTLEIQRTEQGDSAMYLCASSFDRFATNEKLFFGSGTQLSVL.

This CDR3 reads CASSLGSITDTQYF. In nucleotides, the CDR3 is TGTGCCAGCAGCTTAGGATCTATCACAGATACGCAGTATTTT. The chain links TRBV13 to TRBJ2-3; unclear D gene. Trimming removed 0 bases at V and 2 bases at J, with 6 bases between. CDR1 is PRHDT and CDR2 is FYEKMQ in the germline V gene (reference sequence). This CDR3 region has 14 residues.

The sample holds many counts of this clonotype. This chain links TRBV6-5 with TRBJ1-1; D call uncertain. Looked up from germline, CDR1 is MNHEY and CDR2 is SVGAGI. CDR3 length equals 11 residues. Trimming took off 7 bases at V and 2 bases at J, with 5 bases between the two ends. The CDR3 sequence is CASISNTEAFF. The DNA of the CDR3 is TGTGCCAGCATCTCAAACACTGAAGCTTTCTTT.

Only a few counts were recorded for this clonotype. This rearrangement joins TRBV30 to TRBJ2-1, with 8 bases that match TRBD2. The CDR3 extends over 15 amino acids. After removal of 3 bases from V and 3 bases from J, the junction contained 7 bases not matched to a gene. CDR1 is GTSNPN and CDR2 is SVGIG in the germline V gene (reference sequence). For the CDR3, the DNA is TGTGCCTGGAGGATGCGGGAGGAGAGCTACAATGAGCAGTTCTTC. This codes for CAWRMREESYNEQFF.

The chain joins TRBV12-3 or TRBV12-4 to TRBJ2-5, with D perhaps given as TRBD1 or TRBD2 (6 bases each). Trimming left V 3 bases short and J 5 bases short, with 13 bases between. The CDR3 length is 14 residues. CDR3 sequence (DNA): TGTGCCAGCAGTTTTGGAGGGGGTACGGAGACCCAGTACTTC. Translating gives CASSFGGGTETQYF.

This clonotype turned up a few times. The gene calls are TRBV6-2 or TRBV6-3 and TRBJ2-7; the D gene could be TRBD1 or TRBD2 (5 bases each). CDR3 size: 14 residues. Per the germline V gene, CDR1 is MNHEY and CDR2 is SVGEGT. The V gene lost 5 bases and the J gene lost 3 bases, with 14 bases spanning the gap. This chain's CDR3 is CASSDLGVYYEQYF. DNA for the CDR3: TGTGCCAGCAGTGACTTGGGGGTGTACTACGAGCAGTACTTC.

V gene TRBV28 combines with J gene TRBJ1-2, with D perhaps TRBD1 (5 bases). CDR3 length: 18 amino acids. CDR1 is MDHEN, CDR2 SYDVKM, per germline. Trimming removed 4 bases at V and 0 bases at J, with 21 bases between. The CDR3 DNA reads as TGTGCCAGCAGTTCAGCCCCGGGAGGGGTTTCGTCTAACTATGGCTACACCTTC. Translated: CASSSAPGGVSSNYGYTF.

This clonotype has a count of ten or more. The rearrangement joins TRBV7-2 to TRBJ2-1, with D perhaps given as TRBD1 or TRBD2 (5 bases each). The length of the CDR3 is 17 residues. CDR1 is SGHTA and CDR2 is FQGNSA in the germline V gene. The V end lost 1 base, the J end lost 4 bases, and 17 bases lay between the germline ends. CDR3 nucleotides: TGTGCCAGCAGCTTAGGGTTTCTGGGTGGGGGATACAATGAGCAGTTCTTC. Protein sequence: CASSLGFLGGGYNEQFF.

This clonotype showed up many times. This rearrangement joins TRBV24-1 to TRBJ2-1; no clear D. CDR3 length equals 13 residues. Germline CDR1 and CDR2: KGHDR and SFDVKD. V lost 9 bases and J 2 bases, leaving 10 bases between the germline ends. CDR3 sequence: CATVSHPYNEQFF. As DNA, the CDR3 is TGTGCCACCGTGTCGCACCCCTACAATGAGCAGTTCTTC.

This clonotype appeared a few times. This chain links TRBV6-4 with TRBJ1-1, with 11 positions matching TRBD1. J gave up 4 bases and V 6 bases, and 10 bases lay outside the gene matches. The CDR3 runs 16 residues. Germline lookup yields CDR1 MRHNA and CDR2 SNTAGT. The CDR3 sequence is CASSQDRGRLSTEAFF. For the CDR3, the DNA is TGTGCCAGCAGCCAGGACAGGGGGCGGCTGAGCACTGAAGCTTTCTTT.

This chain links TRBV29-1 with TRBJ1-1; 10 bases match TRBD1. Germline V gene lookup returns CDR1 SQVTM and CDR2 ANQGSEA. The CDR3 is 13 residues long. Trimming removed 7 bases from V and 6 bases from J; junction bases left unmatched: 8. CDR3 sequence (DNA): TGCAGCGCCATAGGACAGGGGGTGTCTGAAGCTTTCTTT. Its translation: CSAIGQGVSEAFF.

To note about this clonotype: A read error may be the cause here, since a much bigger clone is one base away. The chain uses TRBV25-1 and TRBJ2-7; unclear D gene. Germline lookup yields CDR1 MGHDK and CDR2 SYGVNS. The CDR3 covers 11 residues. The CDR3 reads CAIPPAYEQHF. DNA for the CDR3: TGTGCCATCCCACCGGCGTACGAGCAGCACTTC.

As to this clonotype: A much larger clonotype is one base distant, so this may be a read error. This chain links TRBV28 with TRBJ1-5; no definite D call. Germline V gene lookup returns CDR1 MDHEN and CDR2 SYDVKM. Trimming pared 5 bases from V and 0 bases from J, leaving 11 bases between. CDR3 size: 15 residues. CDR3 residues: CASSARAISNQPQHF. The CDR3 DNA sequence: TGTGCCAGCAGTGCTCGGGCTATTAGCAATCAGCCCCAGCATTTT.

This chain joins TRBV11-2 and TRBJ2-1, with no clear D. The CDR3 consists of 13 residues. Germline assignment: CDR1 SGHAT and CDR2 FQNNGV. V lost 2 bases to trimming and J lost 8 bases, with 10 bases between them. CDR3: CASSLIGVDEQFF. The CDR3 DNA reads TGTGCCAGCAGCTTAATTGGGGTCGATGAGCAGTTCTTC.

This clonotype was detected a few times. The rearrangement joins TRBV4-2 to TRBJ1-5; D is possibly TRBD1 (6 bases). From germline, CDR1 is LGHNA and CDR2 YNFKEQ. The CDR3 length is 15 residues. V was clipped by 0 bases and J by 7 bases, with 13 bases between them. The chain's CDR3 is CASSQDAAGAQPQHF. The CDR3 nucleotides are TGTGCCAGCAGCCAAGATGCAGCAGGGGCGCAGCCCCAGCATTTT.

J is TRBJ1-5 and V is TRBV12-3 or TRBV12-4; 12 nucleotides agree with TRBD1. With V trimmed by 6 bases and J by 2 bases, 2 bases remained unmatched. The CDR3 length is 15 residues. DNA of the CDR3: TGTGCCAGCAGGGGGACAGGGGGCGGCAATCAGCCCCAGCATTTT. This encodes CASRGTGGGNQPQHF.

This clonotype showed up just a few times. The chain combines TRBV12-3 or TRBV12-4 with TRBJ2-1, with D possibly being TRBD1 or TRBD2 (6 bases each). CDR3 length equals 17 residues. Trimming took off 6 bases at V and 0 bases at J, with 18 bases between the two ends. CDR3 region: CASSQGGGPLSYNEQFF. Written as DNA, the CDR3 is TGTGCCAGCAGCCAAGGTGGGGGGCCCCTCTCCTACAATGAGCAGTTCTTC.

About this clonotype: This clone may be a read error of a much larger clone one base away. The chain uses TRBV28 and TRBJ2-7; either TRBD1 or TRBD2 may fit D (5 bases each). Germline V gene sequence: CDR1 MDHEN, CDR2 SYDVKM. This CDR3 contains 14 residues. The CDR3, as DNA: TGTGCCAGCAGCCCCACGGGACGGTACTACGAGCAGTGCTTC. This encodes CASSPTGRYYEQCF.

The table lists this clonotype with many counts. The chain uses TRBV29-1 and TRBJ2-7; D tentatively reads TRBD1 or TRBD2 (5 bases each). From germline, CDR1 is SQVTM and CDR2 ANQGSEA. The CDR3 totals 13 residues. V lost 7 bases, J lost 0 bases, and 13 bases lay in between. The CDR3 here is CSAGTENSYEQYF. CDR3 nucleotides: TGCAGCGCTGGGACGGAAAACTCCTACGAGCAGTACTTC.

This clonotype was seen ten or more times. This chain joins TRBV7-9 and TRBJ2-2, with 8 bases aligning to TRBD2. CDR1 is SEHNR, CDR2 FQNEAQ, per germline (reference sequence). This CDR3 is 19 amino acids long. Germline trimming cut 1 base from V and 1 base from J; bases unmatched to any gene: 11. CDR3 residues: CASSLVYVAGPENTGELFF. The CDR3 bases are TGTGCCAGCAGCTTAGTATACGTAGCGGGACCCGAGAACACCGGGGAGCTGTTTTTT.

This clonotype was recorded at least ten times. V is TRBV12-3 or TRBV12-4 and J is TRBJ1-1, with D perhaps TRBD1 (5 bases). This CDR3 comprises 14 residues. V gave up 6 bases and J gave up 4 bases, with 15 bases separating them. The CDR3 region is CASSPTGTFTEAFF. Here the CDR3 DNA reads TGTGCCAGCAGCCCCACTGGGACTTTCACTGAAGCTTTCTTT.

V usage is TRBV13 and J usage is TRBJ2-3; 10 positions match TRBD2. The V segment lost 6 bases and the J segment 0 bases; nucleotides outside the gene matches: 9. Germline V CDR1 and CDR2: PRHDT, FYEKMQ (reference sequence). There are 17 residues in the CDR3. CDR3 DNA sequence: TGTGCCAGCAGTAAGCTTACTAGCGGGGCTAGCACAGATACGCAGTATTTT. It yields the protein CASSKLTSGASTDTQYF.

V gene TRBV6-2 or TRBV6-3 combines with J gene TRBJ2-7, with 8 bases lining up with TRBD1. J was trimmed by 1 base and V by 5 bases; bases with no gene match: 13. The CDR3 spans 17 residues. From germline, CDR1 is MNHEY and CDR2 SVGEGT. This chain's CDR3 is CASSPGRQGSRSYEQYF. CDR3 nucleotide sequence: TGTGCCAGCAGTCCGGGCAGACAGGGGAGTAGGTCCTACGAGCAGTACTTC.